The T cell receptor beta chain under discussion was sequenced for a study of shared clonotypes between healthy human individuals. Study at large: Donor composition was two women and three men, aged 18 to 49. A donor's plate count was three for CD4 naive and three for CD4 memory; CD8 naive had two and CD8 memory one.

Produced via immunoSEQ multiplex PCR; TCRdb's table is partial and in-frame only. The sample has roughly 2 million clones, approximately 94% seen once. This CDR3 is 14 amino acids long. V was clipped by 5 bases and J by 5 bases, with 15 bases between them. Germline V gene lookup returns CDR1 MNHEY and CDR2 SVGAGI. Sample: naive CD4+ T cells sorted from blood. As to subset: CD45RA+ positively selected. The TCR sequence derives from a young man in good health. V usage is TRBV6-5 and J usage is TRBJ2-5, with D perhaps TRBD2 (7 bases). Here the CDR3 DNA reads TGTGCCAGCAGTCTAATGCGGGGGCGGGAGACCCAGTACTTC. This codes for CASSLMRGRETQYF.